These T cell receptor beta chains were read from a single sample in a study of CD8+ T cells in alopecia areata. TCRdb's table, derived via immunoSEQ multiplex PCR, lists solely in-frame clones and lacks some. The sample lists some 180,000 clones; roughly 63% were seen once. The input for sequencing was CD4+ T cells sorted from blood, taken at week 0. These receptors all stem from a human donor with alopecia areata. The CDR3 runs from the conserved cysteine through the conserved F or W. Each record gives: V gene, J gene, D gene, clone size, CDR3 protein, CDR3 DNA. The D gene is left open where the match is weak. Size values are once, few and many counts, or a class for expanded clones, and some rows have none.

V gene: TRBV10-3
J gene: TRBJ2-7
D gene: NA
clone size: NA
CDR3 protein: CAITAGTSSNEQYF
CDR3 DNA: TGTGCCATCACCGCCGGGACCTCAAGCAACGAGCAGTACTTC

V gene: TRBV14
J gene: TRBJ2-7
D gene: TRBD2
clone size: few
CDR3 protein: CASSFGGSSYEQYF
CDR3 DNA: TGTGCCAGCAGTTTCGGGGGGAGCTCCTACGAGCAGTACTTC

V gene: TRBV18
J gene: TRBJ2-2
D gene: TRBD1
clone size: NA
CDR3 protein: CASSPGQGVGELFF
CDR3 DNA: TGTGCCAGCTCACCGGGACAGGGAGTCGGGGAGCTGTTTTTT

V gene: TRBV11-3
J gene: TRBJ2-3
D gene: NA
clone size: few
CDR3 protein: CASSLFRDRRTDTQYF
CDR3 DNA: TGTGCCAGCAGCTTGTTTAGGGACCGCCGCACAGATACGCAGTATTTT

V gene: TRBV29-1
J gene: TRBJ2-5
D gene: NA
clone size: few
CDR3 protein: CSVGPVLKETQYF
CDR3 DNA: TGCAGCGTTGGTCCGGTGTTAAAAGAGACCCAGTACTTC

V gene: TRBV4-3
J gene: TRBJ1-5
D gene: NA
clone size: NA
CDR3 protein: CASSQDRQLPMGNQPQHF
CDR3 DNA: TGCGCCAGCAGCCAAGATCGGCAGCTCCCTATGGGCAATCAGCCCCAGCATTTT

V gene: TRBV5-6
J gene: TRBJ1-2
D gene: NA
clone size: NA
CDR3 protein: CASSLIRLNYGYTF
CDR3 DNA: TGTGCCAGCAGCTTGATAAGACTTAACTATGGCTACACCTTC

V gene: TRBV4-1
J gene: TRBJ2-3
D gene: TRBD1
clone size: NA
CDR3 protein: CASSLRTGDTDTQYF
CDR3 DNA: TGCGCCAGCAGCCTTAGGACAGGAGACACAGATACGCAGTATTTT

V gene: TRBV30
J gene: TRBJ1-6
D gene: NA
clone size: NA
CDR3 protein: CAWNRGVGSPLHF
CDR3 DNA: TGTGCCTGGAATAGGGGGGTTGGTTCACCCCTCCACTTT

V gene: TRBV4-2
J gene: TRBJ2-1
D gene: TRBD1
clone size: NA
CDR3 protein: CASGPGDRDYNEQFF
CDR3 DNA: TGTGCCAGCGGGCCCGGGGACAGGGATTACAATGAGCAGTTCTTC

V gene: TRBV28
J gene: TRBJ1-2
D gene: NA
clone size: NA
CDR3 protein: CASSLLSRGYTF
CDR3 DNA: TGTGCCAGCAGTTTACTATCGAGAGGCTACACCTTC

V gene: TRBV30
J gene: TRBJ2-5
D gene: NA
clone size: NA
CDR3 protein: CAWSTRGRRETQYF
CDR3 DNA: TGTGCCTGGAGCACTAGGGGACGACGAGAGACCCAGTACTTC

V gene: TRBV5-6
J gene: TRBJ2-7
D gene: NA
clone size: NA
CDR3 protein: CASSLIGPRTYEQYF
CDR3 DNA: TGTGCCAGCAGCTTGATCGGACCCCGAACCTACGAGCAGTACTTC

V gene: TRBV5-6
J gene: TRBJ1-2
D gene: NA
clone size: NA
CDR3 protein: CASSSRYGYTF
CDR3 DNA: TGTGCCAGCAGCTCTCGATATGGCTACACCTTC

V gene: TRBV11-3
J gene: TRBJ2-5
D gene: NA
clone size: few
CDR3 protein: CASSSPGAQETQYF
CDR3 DNA: TGTGCCAGCAGCTCCCCGGGGGCCCAAGAGACCCAGTACTTC

V gene: TRBV10-2
J gene: TRBJ1-2
D gene: NA
clone size: NA
CDR3 protein: CASSVDGYGYTF
CDR3 DNA: TGCGCCAGCAGTGTAGACGGCTATGGCTACACCTTC

V gene: TRBV6-5
J gene: TRBJ1-5
D gene: TRBD1
clone size: NA
CDR3 protein: CASSSGTGNQPQHF
CDR3 DNA: TGTGCCAGCAGCTCAGGGACAGGGAATCAGCCCCAGCATTTT

V gene: TRBV7-2
J gene: TRBJ1-2
D gene: TRBD1
clone size: NA
CDR3 protein: CASSLVGQGNYGYTF
CDR3 DNA: TGTGCCAGCAGCTTAGTGGGACAGGGGAACTATGGCTACACCTTC

V gene: TRBV6-5
J gene: TRBJ1-5
D gene: TRBD1
clone size: NA
CDR3 protein: CASSDRDNQPQHF
CDR3 DNA: TGTGCCAGCAGCGACAGGGACAATCAGCCCCAGCATTTT

V gene: TRBV7-2
J gene: TRBJ1-2
D gene: TRBD1
clone size: few
CDR3 protein: CASSLAPGTGTYGYTF
CDR3 DNA: TGTGCCAGCAGCTTAGCCCCGGGGACAGGGACCTATGGCTACACCTTC

V gene: TRBV6-5
J gene: TRBJ1-2
D gene: TRBD1
clone size: NA
CDR3 protein: CASSTQGDRGYTF
CDR3 DNA: TGTGCCAGCAGCACACAGGGGGATCGGGGCTACACCTTC

V gene: TRBV20-1
J gene: TRBJ2-7
D gene: NA
clone size: NA
CDR3 protein: CSAGPTYEQYF
CDR3 DNA: TGCAGTGCCGGCCCTACATACGAGCAGTACTTC

V gene: TRBV7-2
J gene: TRBJ1-2
D gene: NA
clone size: NA
CDR3 protein: CASSLNRYGYTF
CDR3 DNA: TGTGCCAGCAGCTTAAATCGTTATGGCTACACCTTC

V gene: TRBV30
J gene: TRBJ1-2
D gene: NA
clone size: NA
CDR3 protein: CAWSEAAHGYTF
CDR3 DNA: TGTGCCTGGAGTGAGGCAGCCCATGGCTACACCTTC

V gene: TRBV29-1
J gene: TRBJ2-7
D gene: NA
clone size: NA
CDR3 protein: CSVDNSQGSYEQYF
CDR3 DNA: TGCAGCGTTGATAATTCGCAGGGTTCCTACGAGCAGTACTTC

V gene: TRBV29-1
J gene: TRBJ2-3
D gene: NA
clone size: NA
CDR3 protein: CSVDPMRTDTQYF
CDR3 DNA: TGCAGCGTGGACCCCATGCGTACAGATACGCAGTATTTT

V gene: TRBV29-1
J gene: TRBJ2-7
D gene: TRBD1
clone size: once
CDR3 protein: CSVGIRGTGLTYEQYF
CDR3 DNA: TGCAGCGTTGGGATTCGAGGGACAGGACTGACCTACGAGCAGTACTTC

V gene: TRBV29-1
J gene: TRBJ2-2
D gene: NA
clone size: NA
CDR3 protein: CSVGSSINTGELFF
CDR3 DNA: TGCAGCGTTGGCTCTAGTATTAACACCGGGGAGCTGTTTTTT

V gene: TRBV11-3
J gene: TRBJ2-4
D gene: NA
clone size: NA
CDR3 protein: CASSLEIGRQAKNIQYF
CDR3 DNA: TGTGCCAGCAGCTTAGAAATTGGGAGGCAGGCCAAAAACATTCAGTACTTC

V gene: TRBV9
J gene: TRBJ1-2
D gene: NA
clone size: NA
CDR3 protein: CASSVDRIRSDGYTF
CDR3 DNA: TGTGCCAGCAGCGTAGATAGGATTCGGTCGGATGGCTACACCTTC